One sample yielded the 6 T cell receptor beta chains listed below, sequenced in a study of blood T cell repertoires in COVID-19. The table came from immunoSEQ multiplex PCR; TCRdb's copy has only in-frame clones and leaves some out. The table shows about 69,000 clones, with more than 75% occurring only once. Sample: peripheral blood. Every receptor here comes from a human donor in a cohort sampled during active COVID-19.

To note about this clone: The junction shows a germline mismatch at one end, possibly a read error. The rearrangement links TRBV14 to TRBJ2-1; the match to TRBD1 covers 10 bases. Germline-derived CDR1 and CDR2 are SGHDN and FVKESK. The CDR3 extends over 11 amino acids. This chain's CDR3 is CASSLDRGQVF. The CDR3 nucleotides read TGTGCCAGCAGCCTAGACAGGGGGCAGGTCTTC. The full variable domain, completed using reference TRBV14 and TRBJ2-1, is EAGVTQFPSHSVIEKGQTVTLRCDPISGHDNLYWYRRVMGKEIKFLLHFVKESKQDESGMPNNRFLAERTGGTYSTLKVQPAELEDSGVYFCASSLDRGQVFGPGTRLTVL.

This clone has a single count. This sequence joins TRBV27 and TRBJ2-7, with D tentatively TRBD2 (5 bases). The germline CDR1 and CDR2 sequences are MNHEY and SMNVEV (reference sequence). The CDR3 spans 14 residues. Trimming took 3 bases from V and 3 from J, leaving 12 bases between them. The CDR3 protein is CASSLYGVGYEQYF. The CDR3 DNA is TGTGCCAGCAGTTTGTACGGGGTGGGCTACGAGCAGTACTTC.

This clone appeared a single time. This rearrangement joins TRBV9 to TRBJ1-1; 7 bases match TRBD1. Germline-derived CDR1 and CDR2 are SGDLS and YYNGEE. The CDR3 totals 15 residues. After removal of 3 bases from V and 4 bases from J, the junction contained 9 bases not matched to a gene. CDR3 nucleotide sequence: TGTGCCAGCAGCGCACAAACAGGGGTGGGCACTGAAGCTTTCTTT. As protein: CASSAQTGVGTEAFF.

The chain uses TRBV25-1 and TRBJ1-5; tentative D call: TRBD1 (6 bases). The CDR3 contains 15 residues. V was shortened by 6 bases and J by 5 bases, with 17 bases between the two germline ends. Germline V gives CDR1 MGHDK, CDR2 SYGVNS. In DNA, the CDR3 is TGTGCCAGCAGCGAGGGGGATAGCGAGGATCAGCCCCAGCATTTT. It encodes CASSEGDSEDQPQHF.

The DNA for the CDR3 is TGTGCCAGCAGCCAACTTAGGGGGTATGATGAAAAACTGTTTTTT. Its translation is CASSQLRGYDEKLFF. This chain uses TRBV4-2 with TRBJ1-4; possible D gene TRBD1, 6 bases. V lost 2 bases and J 6 bases, leaving 13 bases between the germline ends. The CDR3 is 15 amino acids. The germline V gene has CDR1 LGHNA and CDR2 YNFKEQ.

The chain couples TRBV6-5 to TRBJ2-5, with 7 positions matching TRBD1. The CDR3 runs 14 residues. CDR1 is MNHEY, CDR2 SVGAGI, per germline. V lost 7 bases, J lost 1 base, and 6 bases stayed unmatched. CDR3 coding DNA: TGTGCCAGCATGACAGGGACAACCCAAGAGACCCAGTACTTC. It translates to CASMTGTTQETQYF.